This TCR beta chain was sequenced for a study of CXCR3-negative and CXCR3-positive naive CD8 T cells. Whole-study results and caveats: TRB CDR3s were more hydrophobic in CXCR3-positive than in CXCR3-negative naive cells.

Notes on this clonotype: Its antigen remains unidentified.

The TRB libraries of cDNA were built by UMI-labeled 5' RACE. TCRdb reprocessed the 5' RACE reads and stores each CDR3 protein as one record, lacking DNA. The table counts 95,000 to 100,000 distinct CDR3 sequences; 1.1% lies in the top ten. The germline V gene encodes CDR1 MNHEY and CDR2 SVGAGI. The CDR3 spans 14 residues. This chain connects TRBV6-5 to TRBJ2-7. The receptor's source is a human donor in good health. Some clones in this sample may be carry-over from other donors' samples. Sequences were obtained from naive CXCR3+ CD8+ T cells from blood. Subset of the sample: CD45RO-CCR7+CD27+CD95- naive CD8+ T cells expressing CXCR3 (TNR3+). The CDR3 reads CASSLGVQWSEQYF.